These T cell receptor beta chains were read from a single sample in a study of CD8+ T cells in alopecia areata. TCRdb keeps only in-frame clones here, not all; method: immunoSEQ multiplex PCR. The data contain 200,000 to 250,000 clones, around 65% of them singletons. Here the sequenced sample was CD4+ T cells sorted from blood, taken around week 42, from a patient treated with tofacitinib. These receptors were taken from a human donor with alopecia areata. Each CDR3 is given with its conserved first and last residue. The D gene is left open where the match is weak. A row's size may be missing; if present it is once, few, many or a size class.

d_call | j_call | v_call | clone_size | cdr3_nt | cdr3_aa
TRBD1 | TRBJ2-7 | TRBV6-6 | NA | TGTGCCAGCAGTAACAGGGGAACGGAGTACGAGCAGTACTTC | CASSNRGTEYEQYF
NA | TRBJ2-7 | TRBV5-1 | NA | TGCGCCAGCAGCTTAAGCCCGGGTTTCTACGAGCAGTACTTC | CASSLSPGFYEQYF
TRBD1 | TRBJ2-7 | TRBV27 | NA | TGTGCCAGCAGACCACAGGGGAGTAGCTCCTACGAGCAGTACTTC | CASRPQGSSSYEQYF
NA | TRBJ1-3 | TRBV5-1 | NA | TGCGCCAGCACCACTGGGACCGGGACGGGAAACACCATATATTTT | CASTTGTGTGNTIYF
TRBD1 | TRBJ2-1 | TRBV4-3 | NA | TGCGCCAGCAGCCACGACAGGGGAGAGCAGTTCTTC | CASSHDRGEQFF
NA | TRBJ2-3 | TRBV9 | NA | TGTGCCAGCAGCGTAGAATGGTCGACAGATACGCAGTATTTT | CASSVEWSTDTQYF
NA | TRBJ2-3 | TRBV11-2 | NA | TGTGCCAGCAGCCTCGGGGCGGGGCGAACCACAGATACGCAGTATTTT | CASSLGAGRTTDTQYF
NA | TRBJ2-1 | TRBV20-1 | few | TGCAGTGCTAGCTACTACAATGAGCAGTTCTTC | CSASYYNEQFF
NA | TRBJ2-5 | TRBV5-6 | once | TGTGCCAGCAGCCGCGTCCGGGTCGGAAGGGTCACCCAGTACTTC | CASSRVRVGRVTQYF
NA | TRBJ2-5 | TRBV7-9 | NA | TGTGCCAGCACCCTAAAGCAAGAGACCCAGTACTTC | CASTLKQETQYF
NA | TRBJ1-1 | TRBV18 | NA | TGTGCCAGCTCCCGTAATCAGGGACGGAAGAACACTGAAGCTTTCTTT | CASSRNQGRKNTEAFF
NA | TRBJ1-1 | TRBV29-1 | NA | TGCAGCGTTGATTCGGCAGGTCTTGAAGCTTTCTTT | CSVDSAGLEAFF
NA | TRBJ1-1 | TRBV29-1 | NA | TGCAGCGTTGTCGGACGGGCGAACACTGAAGCTTTCTTT | CSVVGRANTEAFF
NA | TRBJ2-4 | TRBV7-8 | NA | TGTGCCAGCAGCTTCACAGGGGGAGGGGACTACATTCAGTACTTC | CASSFTGGGDYIQYF
NA | TRBJ2-3 | TRBV29-1 | NA | TGCAGCGTTTTTGGGCAGGACACAGATACGCAGTATTTT | CSVFGQDTDTQYF
NA | TRBJ1-1 | TRBV6-6 | NA | TGTGCCAGCAGCCCAACTAAACAGGGACCGAACACTGAAGCTTTCTTT | CASSPTKQGPNTEAFF
NA | TRBJ1-2 | TRBV30 | NA | TGTGCCTGGGGGACGGGGAACTATGGCTACACCTTC | CAWGTGNYGYTF
NA | TRBJ1-1 | TRBV13 | NA | TGTGCCAGCAGCTTAAGGTACAGAACCATGAACACTGAAGCTTTCTTT | CASSLRYRTMNTEAFF
NA | TRBJ1-5 | TRBV7-2 | NA | TGTGCCAGCAGCGACGCGGCCGGACCCCCTGGTCAGCCCCAGCATTTT | CASSDAAGPPGQPQHF
TRBD1 | TRBJ1-1 | TRBV29-1 | NA | TGCAGCGTCATGGACAGGGAAGCTTTCTTT | CSVMDREAFF
NA | TRBJ2-3 | TRBV27 | once | TGTGCCAGCAGTTTATCGAGCCCACCTACAACAGATACGCAGTATTTT | CASSLSSPPTTDTQYF
NA | TRBJ1-2 | TRBV7-3 | NA | TGTGCCAGCAGCTTAGGACAAGTAGATTCGAAAAATGGCTACACCTTC | CASSLGQVDSKNGYTF
NA | TRBJ1-5 | TRBV2 | NA | TGTGCCAGCAGTGAGCAAGGGCCACGTCAGCCCCAGCATTTT | CASSEQGPRQPQHF
NA | TRBJ2-5 | TRBV11-2 | NA | TGTGCCAGCGCTCTTTGGGGGGAGACCCAGTACTTC | CASALWGETQYF
NA | TRBJ2-1 | TRBV4-3 | NA | TGCGCCAGCAGCCAAGATTCCCCAGCCTACAATGAGCAGTTCTTC | CASSQDSPAYNEQFF
NA | TRBJ2-1 | TRBV7-2 | NA | TGTGCCAGCAGCCTAGAGAGCACGCAGGCCGTAGCTTCCAATGAGCAGTTCTTC | CASSLESTQAVASNEQFF
NA | TRBJ2-7 | TRBV14 | NA | TGTGCCAGCAGCCGAACCGGGGACCTGGATTGGCGGTACTTC | CASSRTGDLDWRYF
NA | TRBJ1-1 | TRBV27 | NA | TGTGCCAGCAGTTTCTCTGGGACGGCATATGAAGCTTTCTTT | CASSFSGTAYEAFF
NA | TRBJ1-1 | TRBV6-5 | NA | TGTGCCAGCAGTGAAGCGCCGGACAGTGAAGCTTTCTTT | CASSEAPDSEAFF
NA | TRBJ1-6 | TRBV9 | NA | TGTGCCAGCAGCGTAGCCCTGACAGGACTCGATTCACCCCTCCACTTT | CASSVALTGLDSPLHF
NA | TRBJ2-5 | TRBV7-6 | medium-sized | TGTGCCAGCAGCCCGCGGCCACAAGAGACCCAGTACTTC | CASSPRPQETQYF
NA | TRBJ2-1 | TRBV29-1 | NA | TGCAGCGTTGCACGGCGGGCAGACAATGAGCAGTTCTTC | CSVARRADNEQFF
TRBD2 | TRBJ2-4 | TRBV30 | NA | TGTGCCTGGAGTATGGGGAAGGAGCGGGGCCTAGCCAAAAACATTCAGTACTTC | CAWSMGKERGLAKNIQYF
NA | TRBJ2-1 | TRBV9 | NA | TGTGCCAGCAGCGTAGAGGGGCAGGGCGGGAATGAGCAGTTCTTC | CASSVEGQGGNEQFF
NA | TRBJ2-1 | TRBV7-8 | once | TGTGCCAGCAGCCCCGGACAGACCTCCGGGGGGAATGAGCAGTTCTTC | CASSPGQTSGGNEQFF
NA | TRBJ1-1 | TRBV29-1 | NA | TGCAGCTCCCAAGGGGGTTCCACTGAAGCTTTCTTT | CSSQGGSTEAFF
NA | TRBJ1-2 | TRBV19 | NA | TGTGCCAGTAGTATAGATCAACCCGACGGCTACACCTTC | CASSIDQPDGYTF
NA | TRBJ1-2 | TRBV5-1 | NA | TGCGCCAGCAGCTTGGAACAGGGAGGTGGTGGCTACACCTTC | CASSLEQGGGGYTF
NA | TRBJ1-1 | TRBV9 | NA | TGTGCCAGCAGCGTAGCCGCGGGGGAAACTGAAGCTTTCTTT | CASSVAAGETEAFF
TRBD2 | TRBJ2-3 | TRBV29-1 | NA | TGCAGCGTTGCCGGACTAGCGGGGGGCTCCACAGATACGCAGTATTTT | CSVAGLAGGSTDTQYF
NA | TRBJ1-6 | TRBV18 | NA | TGTGCCAGCTCACCACTTGGGAATAATTCACCCCTCCACTTT | CASSPLGNNSPLHF
NA | TRBJ1-1 | TRBV7-2 | few | TGTGCCAGCAGCTTAGTTCGTGCCGCAGAAGCTTTCTTT | CASSLVRAAEAFF
NA | TRBJ1-1 | TRBV2 | few | TGTGCCAGCAGTGCAGGACAGTGGAACACTGAAGCTTTCTTT | CASSAGQWNTEAFF
NA | TRBJ1-5 | TRBV10-3 | few | TGTGCCATCAGTGAGTCCTTGGGCGAACGCCAGCATTTT | CAISESLGERQHF
NA | TRBJ1-6 | TRBV30 | few | TGTGCCTGGAGTTTCGGGCGGCGGGGTTCACCCCTCCACTTT | CAWSFGRRGSPLHF
NA | TRBJ2-5 | TRBV6-5 | NA | TGTGCCAGCGGCCTGCGGAGGGGAGAGACCCAGTACTTC | CASGLRRGETQYF
NA | TRBJ1-6 | TRBV6-6 | NA | TGTGCCAGCAGTGAGAGGGGTTTACCCCTCCACTTT | CASSERGLPLHF
NA | TRBJ2-5 | TRBV25-1 | NA | TGTGCCAGCAGTATCGGTAGAGAGACCCAGTACTTC | CASSIGRETQYF
NA | TRBJ1-5 | TRBV5-6 | NA | TGTGCCAGCAGCTTGGTGACAGGTTCCCAGCCCCAGCATTTT | CASSLVTGSQPQHF
NA | TRBJ2-7 | TRBV6-5 | NA | TGTGCCAGCAGCCCCTTGGGCTACGAGCAGTACTTC | CASSPLGYEQYF
NA | TRBJ2-3 | TRBV7-2 | few | TGTGCCAGCAGCTTAGTCCAAGCTGGTACGCAGTATTTT | CASSLVQAGTQYF
NA | TRBJ2-7 | TRBV29-1 | NA | TGCAGCGTTCGTCGGGGTACCGAGCAGTACTTC | CSVRRGTEQYF
NA | TRBJ2-7 | TRBV7-2 | NA | TGTGCCAGCAGCTTAGGGGGCGACTACGAGCAGTACTTC | CASSLGGDYEQYF
NA | TRBJ2-1 | TRBV10-3 | NA | TGTGCCATCAGTGGGGGTGATCCCCTACACGGGGAGCAGTTCTTC | CAISGGDPLHGEQFF
TRBD1 | TRBJ1-1 | TRBV29-1 | few | TGCAGCGTTGGGTGGAGGCAGGGGGATGAAGCTTTCTTT | CSVGWRQGDEAFF
NA | TRBJ1-5 | TRBV11-2 | NA | TGTGCCAGCAGCCCAGGACAGCCCTATCAGCCCCAGCATTTT | CASSPGQPYQPQHF
NA | TRBJ1-6 | TRBV15 | NA | TGTGCCACCGCTGGGGACTATAATTCACCCCTCCACTTT | CATAGDYNSPLHF